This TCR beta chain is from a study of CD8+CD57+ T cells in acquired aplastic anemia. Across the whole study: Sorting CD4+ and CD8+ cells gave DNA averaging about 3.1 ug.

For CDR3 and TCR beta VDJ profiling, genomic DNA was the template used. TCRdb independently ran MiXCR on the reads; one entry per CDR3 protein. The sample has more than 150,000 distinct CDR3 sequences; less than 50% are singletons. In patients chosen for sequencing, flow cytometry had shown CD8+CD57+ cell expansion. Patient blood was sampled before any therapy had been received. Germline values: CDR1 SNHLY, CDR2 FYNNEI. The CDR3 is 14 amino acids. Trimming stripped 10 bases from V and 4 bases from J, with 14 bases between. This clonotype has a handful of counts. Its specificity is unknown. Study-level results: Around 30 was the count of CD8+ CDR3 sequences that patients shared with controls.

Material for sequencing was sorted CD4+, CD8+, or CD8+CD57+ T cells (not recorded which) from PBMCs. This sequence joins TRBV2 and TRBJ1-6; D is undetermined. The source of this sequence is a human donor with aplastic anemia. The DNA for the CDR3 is TGTGCCACCTCCCTTGGTGGGTATAATTCACCCCTCCACTTT. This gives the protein CATSLGGYNSPLHF.